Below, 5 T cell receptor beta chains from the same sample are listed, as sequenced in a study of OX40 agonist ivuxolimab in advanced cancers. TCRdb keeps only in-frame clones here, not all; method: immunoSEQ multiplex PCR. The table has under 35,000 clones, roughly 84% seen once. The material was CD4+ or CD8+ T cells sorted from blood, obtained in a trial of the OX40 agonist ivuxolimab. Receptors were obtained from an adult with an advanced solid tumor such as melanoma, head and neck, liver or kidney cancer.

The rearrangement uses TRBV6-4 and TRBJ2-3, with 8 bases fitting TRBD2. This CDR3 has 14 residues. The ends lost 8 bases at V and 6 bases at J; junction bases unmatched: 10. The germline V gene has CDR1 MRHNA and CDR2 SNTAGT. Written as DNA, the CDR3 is TGTGCCAGCCGTAAGCGGGAGTCGTCCGATACGCAGTATTTT. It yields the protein CASRKRESSDTQYF.

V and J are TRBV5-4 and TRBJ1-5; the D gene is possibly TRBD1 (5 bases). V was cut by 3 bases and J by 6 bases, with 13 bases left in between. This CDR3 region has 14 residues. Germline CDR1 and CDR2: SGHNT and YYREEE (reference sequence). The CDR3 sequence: CASSSSMGGQPQHF. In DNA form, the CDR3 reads TGTGCCAGCAGCTCCTCGATGGGGGGTCAGCCCCAGCATTTT.

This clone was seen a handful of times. CDR3 DNA sequence: TGTGCCAGCAGTGACGGACTAGCGGGAGGAAAGACCCAGTACTTC. Translated, it gives CASSDGLAGGKTQYF. The rearrangement links TRBV27 to TRBJ2-5, with TRBD2 matching 14 bases. With V trimmed by 5 bases and J by 6 bases, 5 bases remained unmatched. Germline CDR1 reads MNHEY; CDR2 reads SMNVEV (reference sequence). This CDR3 region has 15 residues.

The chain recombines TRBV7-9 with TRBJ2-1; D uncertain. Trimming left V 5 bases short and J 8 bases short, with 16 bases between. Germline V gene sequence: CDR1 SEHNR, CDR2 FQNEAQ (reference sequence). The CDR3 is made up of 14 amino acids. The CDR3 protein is CASSPRVGWDEQFF. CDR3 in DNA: TGTGCCAGCAGCCCCCGCGTGGGATGGGATGAGCAGTTCTTC.

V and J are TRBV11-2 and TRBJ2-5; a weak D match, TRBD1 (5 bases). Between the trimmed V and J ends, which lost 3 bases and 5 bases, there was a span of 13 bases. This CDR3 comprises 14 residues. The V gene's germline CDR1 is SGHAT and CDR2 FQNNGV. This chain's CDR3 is CASSLGRDPETQYF. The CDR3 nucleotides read TGTGCCAGCAGCTTGGGCAGGGATCCTGAGACCCAGTACTTC.